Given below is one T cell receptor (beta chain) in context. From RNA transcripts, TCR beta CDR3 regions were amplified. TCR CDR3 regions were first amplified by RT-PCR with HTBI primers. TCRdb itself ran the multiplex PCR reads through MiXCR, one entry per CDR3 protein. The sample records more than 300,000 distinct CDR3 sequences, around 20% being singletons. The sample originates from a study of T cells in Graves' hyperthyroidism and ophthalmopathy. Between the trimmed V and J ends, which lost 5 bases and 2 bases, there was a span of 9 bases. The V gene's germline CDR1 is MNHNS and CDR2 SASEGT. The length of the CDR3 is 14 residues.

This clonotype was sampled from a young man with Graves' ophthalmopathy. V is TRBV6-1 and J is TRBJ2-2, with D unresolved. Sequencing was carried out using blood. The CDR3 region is CASSFRINTGELFF. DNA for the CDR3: TGTGCCAGCAGTTTCCGGATTAACACCGGGGAGCTGTTTTTT.